This T cell receptor beta chain was observed in a study of early T cells in non-severe SARS-CoV-2 infection (dated by TCRdb to the early 2020s). At the level of the whole study: TCR sequencing used bulk RNA from unsorted whole blood, so alpha and beta chains could not be paired.

The library was produced with 5' RACE. Instrument used: NextSeq 500. To correct for sequencing error and PCR bias, the TCR library protocol tagged individual cDNA molecules with unique molecular identifiers. TCR alpha and beta chains were both sequenced, and the abundances of alpha and beta sequences in each sample were closely correlated with each other. Per the original workflow: Decombinator V4 was used to perform V gene, J gene and CDR3 annotation of TCR sequences. TCRs were defined as expanded if a significant change between any two time points was detected under a Poisson model with p below 0.0001. Abundances of TCRs were expressed as counts per million after normalisation to the total number of TCRs sequenced in each sample. TRAV1-2 paired with TRAJ12, TRAJ20 or TRAJ33 defined MAIT TCRs, while TRAV10 paired with TRAJ18 defined iNKT TCRs. A search of VDJdb, accessed on 1 November 2021, was run for TCRs annotated to CMV, EBV and SARS-CoV-2, with TCRs annotated for multiple antigens excluded. TCRdb reanalyzed the raw reads on its own, using fastp at Q25 for trimming and MiXCR for clone calling, and kept in-frame beta chains. Entries are consolidated by CDR3 protein sequence, retaining the most common genes and DNA. Clone size and V and J calls follow TCRdb, not the original study. The sample includes tens of thousands of distinct CDR3 sequences, with about 14% observed a single time. The leading ten clones occupy roughly 6.5% of the sample.

This was a case-control study nested in a cohort of healthcare workers in London, UK, who had nasopharyngeal swab PCR tests and blood samples taken every week. Healthcare workers were recruited between 23 and 31 March 2020, during the week of the UK lockdown, and were followed weekly for up to about 16 weeks. The full study reports these points: Matching against VDJdb was skewed toward anti-spike CD8 responses, likely underestimated virus-specific expansions, and missed private and CD4 specificities.

The CDR3 goes from the cysteine to the phenylalanine over 14 residues. CDR3 DNA is the only sequence kept; it has 42 bases, read in frame from the first base. Trimming accounts for 6 bases at V and 4 bases at J, while the number of junction bases matched to no gene is 6. CDR1 and CDR2, looked up from the germline V gene, are MNHEY and SVGEGT. In the case of this clonotype: The antigen it recognizes is unknown. The record has no base qualities; no much larger clone is one base away.

This chain joins TRBV6-2 or TRBV6-3 to TRBJ1-1, and TRBD1 matches 9 of the central bases. The sequence was collected from an adult who was a healthcare worker with PCR-confirmed SARS-CoV-2 infection or an uninfected control (not recorded which). Sequencing was performed on whole blood. The DNA reads as follows: TGTGCCAGCAGCTTCGGACAGGGGAGCACTGAAGCTTTCTTT. This translates into CASSFGQGSTEAFF.